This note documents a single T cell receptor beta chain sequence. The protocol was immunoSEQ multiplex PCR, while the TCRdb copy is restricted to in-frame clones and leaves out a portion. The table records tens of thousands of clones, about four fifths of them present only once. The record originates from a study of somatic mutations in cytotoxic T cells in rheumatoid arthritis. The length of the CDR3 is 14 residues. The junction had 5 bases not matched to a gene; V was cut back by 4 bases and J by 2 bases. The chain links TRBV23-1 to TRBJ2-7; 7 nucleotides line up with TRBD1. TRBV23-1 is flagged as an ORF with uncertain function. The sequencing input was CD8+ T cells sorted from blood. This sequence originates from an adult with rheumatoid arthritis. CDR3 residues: CASSPGTAAYEQYF. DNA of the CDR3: TGCGCCAGCAGTCCCGGGACAGCTGCCTACGAGCAGTACTTC.